This T cell receptor beta chain is drawn from a study of response to subunit inactivated influenza vaccine. CDR1 is MGHRA and CDR2 is YSYEKL in the germline V gene. The CDR3 sequence is 15 residues long. V gave up 2 bases and J gave up 4 bases, with 12 bases separating them. General study points: New T cells are recruited in small numbers by each seasonal influenza vaccination, according to the authors' suggestion.

Comments on this clonotype: The target antigen is unknown.

TCRdb re-called the RT-PCR reads with MiXCR, one entry per CDR3 protein. The sample yields more than 450,000 distinct CDR3 sequences, roughly 12% seen once. Sequencing used PBMCs from blood, obtained on the day of vaccination. The receptor was isolated from a man aged 50-59 years who received an inactivated influenza vaccine. The J gene is TRBJ1-3, the V gene TRBV4-1; D might be TRBD1 (6 bases). The CDR3 sequence: CASSQFPGTGNTIYF. Here the CDR3 DNA reads TGCGCCAGCAGCCAATTCCCAGGGACAGGAAACACCATATATTTT.